The rows below give T cell receptor beta chains drawn from one sample of a study of blood T cell repertoires in COVID-19. Profiled with immunoSEQ multiplex PCR; TCRdb holds only in-frame clones, not every one. In the table there are about 100,000 clones, around 89% of which are singletons. Sequencing was carried out using peripheral blood. The receptors originated from a woman aged 80 or over with acute or convalescent COVID-19. The CDR3 runs from the conserved cysteine through the conserved F or W. The D gene is left open where the match is weak. Not all rows give a size; the values are once, few, many and, for expanded clones, a class.

abundance: -
v_gene: TRBV5-6
d_gene: -
j_gene: TRBJ1-3
CDR3aa: CASSLQGTSGNTIYF
CDR3nt: TGTGCCAGCAGCTTGCAGGGAACGTCTGGAAACACCATATATTTT

abundance: -
v_gene: TRBV6-1
d_gene: -
j_gene: TRBJ2-1
CDR3aa: CASSEGTIYNEQFF
CDR3nt: TGTGCCAGCAGTGAAGGGACTATCTACAATGAGCAGTTCTTC

abundance: -
v_gene: TRBV28
d_gene: TRBD1
j_gene: TRBJ2-2
CDR3aa: CASSLGQGANTGELFF
CDR3nt: TGTGCCAGCAGTTTGGGACAGGGGGCGAACACCGGGGAGCTGTTTTTT

abundance: -
v_gene: TRBV28
d_gene: TRBD1
j_gene: TRBJ1-2
CDR3aa: CASSSASQGARGYTF
CDR3nt: TGTGCCAGCAGTTCGGCTTCACAGGGGGCTAGGGGCTACACCTTC

abundance: -
v_gene: TRBV12-3/TRBV12-4
d_gene: TRBD1
j_gene: TRBJ2-3
CDR3aa: CASRTGADTQYF
CDR3nt: TGTGCCAGCAGGACAGGGGCAGATACGCAGTATTTT

abundance: -
v_gene: TRBV2
d_gene: -
j_gene: TRBJ1-4
CDR3aa: CASSGSGRAEKLFF
CDR3nt: TGTGCCAGCAGTGGGTCCGGTCGAGCTGAAAAACTGTTTTTT

abundance: -
v_gene: TRBV30
d_gene: -
j_gene: TRBJ1-2
CDR3aa: CAWSRGIGGYTF
CDR3nt: TGTGCCTGGAGTAGGGGGATTGGCGGCTACACCTTC

abundance: -
v_gene: TRBV3-1/TRBV3-2
d_gene: TRBD2
j_gene: TRBJ2-7
CDR3aa: CASSQGGGKYEQYF
CDR3nt: TGTGCCAGCAGCCAAGGGGGGGGGAAGTACGAGCAGTACTTC

abundance: once
v_gene: TRBV18
d_gene: -
j_gene: TRBJ2-7
CDR3aa: CASSPGLDSYEQYF
CDR3nt: TGTGCCAGCTCACCAGGACTGGACTCCTACGAGCAGTACTTC

abundance: -
v_gene: TRBV25-1
d_gene: -
j_gene: TRBJ2-7
CDR3aa: CASSELGQAYEQYF
CDR3nt: TGTGCCAGCAGTGAATTGGGACAAGCCTACGAGCAGTACTTC

abundance: -
v_gene: TRBV3-1/TRBV3-2
d_gene: -
j_gene: TRBJ2-7
CDR3aa: CASSQVTYEQYF
CDR3nt: TGTGCCAGCAGCCAAGTCACCTACGAGCAGTACTTC

abundance: few
v_gene: TRBV3-1/TRBV3-2
d_gene: -
j_gene: TRBJ2-7
CDR3aa: CASSQDYWQYF
CDR3nt: TGTGCCAGCAGCCAAGACTATTGGCAGTACTTC

abundance: -
v_gene: TRBV7-9
d_gene: TRBD1
j_gene: TRBJ1-2
CDR3aa: CASSRRTGNYGYTF
CDR3nt: TGTGCCAGCAGCAGACGGACAGGGAACTATGGCTACACCTTC

abundance: -
v_gene: TRBV4-1
d_gene: -
j_gene: TRBJ2-2
CDR3aa: CASSSQYNTGELFF
CDR3nt: TGCGCCAGCAGTTCGCAGTACAACACCGGGGAGCTGTTTTTT

abundance: -
v_gene: TRBV19
d_gene: -
j_gene: TRBJ1-6
CDR3aa: CASSALRDYNSPLHF
CDR3nt: TGTGCCAGTAGTGCCTTGAGGGACTATAATTCACCCCTCCACTTT

abundance: few
v_gene: TRBV12-3/TRBV12-4
d_gene: -
j_gene: TRBJ1-2
CDR3aa: CASSLGQIYGYTF
CDR3nt: TGTGCCAGCAGTCTCGGACAGATCTATGGCTACACCTTC

abundance: -
v_gene: TRBV4-1
d_gene: -
j_gene: TRBJ2-3
CDR3aa: CASSQVDGSGTDTQYF
CDR3nt: TGCGCCAGCAGCCAAGTTGACGGATCCGGGACAGATACGCAGTATTTT

abundance: few
v_gene: TRBV2
d_gene: TRBD1
j_gene: TRBJ1-2
CDR3aa: CASRATGARATF
CDR3nt: TGTGCCAGCAGAGCTACAGGGGCCCGTGCCACCTTC

abundance: -
v_gene: TRBV30
d_gene: -
j_gene: TRBJ2-7
CDR3aa: CAWSAGDMEYEQYF
CDR3nt: TGTGCCTGGAGTGCTGGGGACATGGAGTACGAGCAGTACTTC

abundance: -
v_gene: TRBV18
d_gene: TRBD1
j_gene: TRBJ1-1
CDR3aa: CASSRFLTGVNTEAFF
CDR3nt: TGTGCCAGCTCACGTTTTCTAACAGGGGTAAACACTGAAGCTTTCTTT

abundance: -
v_gene: TRBV18
d_gene: TRBD1
j_gene: TRBJ2-6
CDR3aa: CASSPYGQGTSGANVLTF
CDR3nt: TGTGCCAGCTCACCATATGGACAGGGGACCTCTGGGGCCAACGTCCTGACTTTC

abundance: -
v_gene: TRBV29-1
d_gene: TRBD1
j_gene: TRBJ2-5
CDR3aa: CSVEGTGEQETQYF
CDR3nt: TGCAGCGTGGAGGGGACAGGGGAACAAGAGACCCAGTACTTC

abundance: -
v_gene: TRBV11-2
d_gene: -
j_gene: TRBJ1-2
CDR3aa: CASSGGGGGYTF
CDR3nt: TGTGCCAGCAGCGGGGGGGGCGGCGGCTACACCTTC

abundance: -
v_gene: TRBV10-3
d_gene: TRBD1
j_gene: TRBJ2-7
CDR3aa: CAISESDRKAYEQYF
CDR3nt: TGTGCCATCAGTGAGTCGGACAGGAAAGCGTACGAGCAGTACTTC

abundance: -
v_gene: TRBV10-3
d_gene: -
j_gene: TRBJ1-6
CDR3aa: CAISAQQNNSPLHF
CDR3nt: TGTGCCATCAGTGCACAGCAGAATAATTCACCCCTCCACTTT

abundance: -
v_gene: TRBV10-3
d_gene: -
j_gene: TRBJ1-1
CDR3aa: CAISEANTEAFF
CDR3nt: TGTGCCATCAGTGAAGCGAACACTGAAGCTTTCTTT

abundance: once
v_gene: TRBV5-1
d_gene: TRBD2
j_gene: TRBJ2-7
CDR3aa: CASSSLAGDDEQYF
CDR3nt: TGCGCCAGCAGCTCCTTAGCGGGGGATGACGAGCAGTACTTC

abundance: -
v_gene: TRBV29-1
d_gene: -
j_gene: TRBJ1-5
CDR3aa: CSVSIQDSNQPQHF
CDR3nt: TGCAGCGTTTCGATACAGGATAGCAATCAGCCCCAGCATTTT

abundance: -
v_gene: TRBV5-6
d_gene: -
j_gene: TRBJ2-3
CDR3aa: CASSSLDRPTTDTQYF
CDR3nt: TGTGCCAGCAGCTCCCTGGACAGACCTACCACAGATACGCAGTATTTT

abundance: -
v_gene: TRBV30
d_gene: TRBD1
j_gene: TRBJ2-7
CDR3aa: CAWKTPDRVNEQYF
CDR3nt: TGTGCCTGGAAGACCCCGGACAGGGTCAACGAGCAGTACTTC

abundance: -
v_gene: TRBV15
d_gene: TRBD1
j_gene: TRBJ1-1
CDR3aa: CATSPQGGSVNTEAFF
CDR3nt: TGTGCCACCTCACCACAGGGGGGGAGTGTGAACACTGAAGCTTTCTTT

abundance: -
v_gene: TRBV10-2
d_gene: -
j_gene: TRBJ1-1
CDR3aa: CASSEVKRAFF
CDR3nt: TGCGCCAGCAGTGAGGTTAAGAGAGCTTTCTTT

abundance: -
v_gene: TRBV7-6
d_gene: -
j_gene: TRBJ2-7
CDR3aa: CASSSRSYEQYF
CDR3nt: TGTGCCAGCAGCTCCCGTTCCTACGAGCAGTACTTC

abundance: -
v_gene: TRBV11-1
d_gene: TRBD1
j_gene: TRBJ2-5
CDR3aa: CASSPWTGGNQETQYF
CDR3nt: TGTGCCAGCAGCCCATGGACAGGGGGGAACCAAGAGACCCAGTACTTC

abundance: -
v_gene: TRBV5-1
d_gene: TRBD1
j_gene: TRBJ1-1
CDR3aa: CASNRDRGTEAFF
CDR3nt: TGCGCCAGCAACCGGGACAGGGGTACTGAAGCTTTCTTT

abundance: -
v_gene: TRBV18
d_gene: TRBD1
j_gene: TRBJ1-4
CDR3aa: CASSPGDRGRTNEKLFF
CDR3nt: TGTGCCAGCTCACCAGGGGACAGGGGGCGTACTAATGAAAAACTGTTTTTT

abundance: -
v_gene: TRBV10-3
d_gene: TRBD1
j_gene: TRBJ2-5
CDR3aa: CAISESTGGSETQYF
CDR3nt: TGTGCCATCAGTGAGTCGACAGGGGGGTCGGAGACCCAGTACTTC

abundance: -
v_gene: TRBV27
d_gene: -
j_gene: TRBJ1-4
CDR3aa: CASSLSAGFNEKLFF
CDR3nt: TGTGCCAGCAGTTTATCGGCAGGATTTAATGAAAAACTGTTTTTT

abundance: few
v_gene: TRBV10-3
d_gene: TRBD1
j_gene: TRBJ2-3
CDR3aa: CAISANPGTGGTDTQYF
CDR3nt: TGTGCCATCAGTGCTAACCCCGGGACAGGGGGCACAGATACGCAGTATTTT

abundance: once
v_gene: TRBV28
d_gene: -
j_gene: TRBJ1-1
CDR3aa: CASDQRGAGNTEAFF
CDR3nt: TGTGCCAGCGATCAACGGGGGGCTGGGAACACTGAAGCTTTCTTT

abundance: -
v_gene: TRBV7-9
d_gene: TRBD1
j_gene: TRBJ2-7
CDR3aa: CASTRQGPYEQYF
CDR3nt: TGTGCCAGCACAAGACAGGGACCCTACGAGCAGTACTTC

abundance: -
v_gene: TRBV6-5
d_gene: TRBD1
j_gene: TRBJ2-1
CDR3aa: CASSRTGTVYNEQFF
CDR3nt: TGTGCCAGCAGTAGGACCGGGACAGTATACAATGAGCAGTTCTTC

abundance: -
v_gene: TRBV7-8
d_gene: -
j_gene: TRBJ2-5
CDR3aa: CASKTSFRQETQYF
CDR3nt: TGTGCCAGCAAGACTAGTTTTCGGCAAGAGACCCAGTACTTC

abundance: -
v_gene: TRBV28
d_gene: -
j_gene: TRBJ2-7
CDR3aa: CASSRTVYEQYF
CDR3nt: TGTGCCAGCAGCCGGACAGTATACGAGCAGTACTTC

abundance: many
v_gene: TRBV7-9
d_gene: -
j_gene: TRBJ2-2
CDR3aa: CASSLVSPQTGELFF
CDR3nt: TGTGCCAGCAGCTTAGTATCCCCACAAACCGGGGAGCTGTTTTTT

abundance: once
v_gene: TRBV6-2/TRBV6-3
d_gene: -
j_gene: TRBJ1-5
CDR3aa: CASSLSGYNQPQHF
CDR3nt: TGTGCCAGCAGTCTTTCGGGATACAATCAGCCCCAGCATTTT

abundance: -
v_gene: TRBV7-9
d_gene: TRBD1
j_gene: TRBJ2-5
CDR3aa: CASSNRDRDTTWTQYF
CDR3nt: TGTGCCAGCAGCAACCGGGACAGGGACACCACATGGACCCAGTACTTC

abundance: -
v_gene: TRBV5-6
d_gene: TRBD1
j_gene: TRBJ1-1
CDR3aa: CASSFRDRGMNTEAFF
CDR3nt: TGTGCCAGCAGCTTCCGGGACAGGGGAATGAACACTGAAGCTTTCTTT

abundance: -
v_gene: TRBV7-9
d_gene: -
j_gene: TRBJ1-1
CDR3aa: CASSSPLRNTEAFF
CDR3nt: TGTGCCAGCAGCTCCCCCCTAAGGAACACTGAAGCTTTCTTT

abundance: -
v_gene: TRBV12-3/TRBV12-4
d_gene: -
j_gene: TRBJ1-5
CDR3aa: CASRNGGNQPQHF
CDR3nt: TGTGCCAGCAGAAACGGGGGAAATCAGCCCCAGCATTTT

abundance: -
v_gene: TRBV16
d_gene: -
j_gene: TRBJ1-3
CDR3aa: CASSQSRGSGNTIYF
CDR3nt: TGTGCCAGCAGCCAATCGAGAGGCTCTGGAAACACCATATATTTT

abundance: -
v_gene: TRBV5-4
d_gene: -
j_gene: TRBJ2-5
CDR3aa: CASSSPGTRETQYF
CDR3nt: TGTGCCAGCAGTTCTCCCGGGACAAGGGAGACCCAGTACTTC

abundance: -
v_gene: TRBV5-1
d_gene: -
j_gene: TRBJ2-3
CDR3aa: CASSLATGRSTDTQYF
CDR3nt: TGCGCCAGCAGCTTGGCGACAGGCCGTAGCACAGATACGCAGTATTTT